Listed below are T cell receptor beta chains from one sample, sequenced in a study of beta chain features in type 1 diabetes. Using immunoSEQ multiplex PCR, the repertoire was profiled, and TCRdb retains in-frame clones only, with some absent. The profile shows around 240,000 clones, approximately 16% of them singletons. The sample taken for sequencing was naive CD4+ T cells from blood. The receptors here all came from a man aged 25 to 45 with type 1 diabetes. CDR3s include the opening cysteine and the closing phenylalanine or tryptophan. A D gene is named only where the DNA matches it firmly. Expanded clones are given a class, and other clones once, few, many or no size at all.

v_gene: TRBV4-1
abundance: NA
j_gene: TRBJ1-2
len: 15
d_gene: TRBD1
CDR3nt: TGCGCCAGCAGCCAAGAACCGGGACAGCACTATGGCTACACCTTC
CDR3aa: CASSQEPGQHYGYTF

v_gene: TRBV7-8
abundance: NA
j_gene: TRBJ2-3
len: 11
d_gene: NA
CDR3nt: TGTGCCAGCAGCTTGAAGAATACGCAGTATTTT
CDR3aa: CASSLKNTQYF

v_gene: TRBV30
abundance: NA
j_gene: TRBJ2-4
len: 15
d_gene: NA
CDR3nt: TGTGCCTGGAGGGTCCAGGGGGGAGCCAAAAACATTCAGTACTTC
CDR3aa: CAWRVQGGAKNIQYF

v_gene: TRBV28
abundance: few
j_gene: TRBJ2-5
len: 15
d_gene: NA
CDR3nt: TGTGCCAGCAGTTTAGCGGGGACAGAGCGGGAGACCCAGTACTTC
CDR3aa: CASSLAGTERETQYF

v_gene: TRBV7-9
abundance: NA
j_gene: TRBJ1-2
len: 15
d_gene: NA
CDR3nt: TGTGCCAGCAGCTTGACTCAGGGAAAACTCTATGGCTACACCTTC
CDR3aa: CASSLTQGKLYGYTF

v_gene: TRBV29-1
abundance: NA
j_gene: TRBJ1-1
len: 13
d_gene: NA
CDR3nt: TGCAGCGTCGAGCCACCTACAGGGTCTGAAGCTTTCTTT
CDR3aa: CSVEPPTGSEAFF

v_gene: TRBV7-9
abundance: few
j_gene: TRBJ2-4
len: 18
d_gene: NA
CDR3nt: TGTGCCAGCAGCTTAGGGTACACAGGGAGGAGAACCAAAAACATTCAGTACTTC
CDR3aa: CASSLGYTGRRTKNIQYF

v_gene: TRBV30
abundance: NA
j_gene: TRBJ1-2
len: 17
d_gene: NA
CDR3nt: TGTGCCTGGCGAGAAATTGGAACACAGGGTTCGCACTATGGCTACACCTTC
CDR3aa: CAWREIGTQGSHYGYTF

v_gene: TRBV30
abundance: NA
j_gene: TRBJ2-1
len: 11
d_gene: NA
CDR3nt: TGTGCCTGGAGTGTAGGGGTAGCGGAGTTCTTC
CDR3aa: CAWSVGVAEFF

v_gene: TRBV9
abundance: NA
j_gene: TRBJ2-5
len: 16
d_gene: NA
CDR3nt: TGTGCCAGCAGCGTAGCTGCGTTGGGGGTCAGAGAGACCCAGTACTTC
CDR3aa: CASSVAALGVRETQYF

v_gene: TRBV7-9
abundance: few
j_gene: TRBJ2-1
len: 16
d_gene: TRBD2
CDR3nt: TGTGCCAGCAGCCCGGCTAGCGGGATCACCTACAATGAGCAGTTCTTC
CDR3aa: CASSPASGITYNEQFF

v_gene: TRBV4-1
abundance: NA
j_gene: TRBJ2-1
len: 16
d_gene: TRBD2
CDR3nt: TGCGCCAGCAGGACTTTAGTAGCGGGTACGAACAATGAGCAGTTCTTC
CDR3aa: CASRTLVAGTNNEQFF

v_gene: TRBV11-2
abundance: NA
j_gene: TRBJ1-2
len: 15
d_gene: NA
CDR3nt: TGTGCCAGCCGAGGGATGATCCCCAACCGCTATGGCTACACCTTC
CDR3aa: CASRGMIPNRYGYTF

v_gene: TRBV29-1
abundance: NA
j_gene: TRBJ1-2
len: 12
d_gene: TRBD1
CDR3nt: TGCAGCGTTGCGGGACAGGGCTATGGCTACACCTTC
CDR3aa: CSVAGQGYGYTF

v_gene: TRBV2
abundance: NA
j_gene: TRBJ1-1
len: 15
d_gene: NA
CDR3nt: TGTGCCAGCAGTTTCGAGGTCCCAATGAACACTGAAGCTTTCTTT
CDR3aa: CASSFEVPMNTEAFF

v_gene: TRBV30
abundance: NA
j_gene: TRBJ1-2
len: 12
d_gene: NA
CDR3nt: TGTGCCTGGACACCCTCGGACTATGGCTACACCTTC
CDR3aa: CAWTPSDYGYTF

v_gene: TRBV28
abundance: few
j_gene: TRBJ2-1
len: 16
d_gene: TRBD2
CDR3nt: TGTGCCAGCAGTACCATAGCGGGAGCTAGTTACAATGAGCAGTTCTTC
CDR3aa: CASSTIAGASYNEQFF

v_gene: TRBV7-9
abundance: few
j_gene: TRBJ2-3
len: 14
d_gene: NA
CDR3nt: TGTGCCAGCAGCTTAGAATCTAGCTTGGATACGCAGTATTTT
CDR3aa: CASSLESSLDTQYF

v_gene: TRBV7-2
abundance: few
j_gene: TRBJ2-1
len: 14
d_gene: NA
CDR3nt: TGTGCCAGCAGCTTAGGATACTCCTACAATGAGCAGTTCTTC
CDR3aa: CASSLGYSYNEQFF

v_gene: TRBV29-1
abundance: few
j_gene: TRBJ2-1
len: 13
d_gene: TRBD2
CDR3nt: TGCAGCGTTCGGGCTAGCGGCTACAATGAGCAGTTCTTC
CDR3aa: CSVRASGYNEQFF

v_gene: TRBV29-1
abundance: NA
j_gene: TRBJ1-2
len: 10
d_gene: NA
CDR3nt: TGCAGCGTTGAAGGAGGAGGCTACACCTTC
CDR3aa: CSVEGGGYTF

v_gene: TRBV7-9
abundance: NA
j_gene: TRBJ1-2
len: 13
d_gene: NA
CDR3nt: TGTGCCAGCACCTCGCAGGGGAAGTATGGCTACACCTTC
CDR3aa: CASTSQGKYGYTF

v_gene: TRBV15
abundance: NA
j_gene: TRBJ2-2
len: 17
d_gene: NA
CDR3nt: TGTGCCACCAGCAGAGATCTGGTACAGGCGAACACCGGGGAGCTGTTTTTT
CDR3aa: CATSRDLVQANTGELFF

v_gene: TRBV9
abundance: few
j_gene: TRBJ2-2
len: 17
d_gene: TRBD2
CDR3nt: TGTGCCAGCAGCGTAGCGAGCGGGAGGGCCAGGACCGGGGAGCTGTTTTTT
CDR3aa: CASSVASGRARTGELFF

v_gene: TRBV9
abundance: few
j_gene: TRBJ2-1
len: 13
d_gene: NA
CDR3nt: TGTGCCAGCAGCGTAGGTGTAGGGGACGAGCAGTTCTTC
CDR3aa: CASSVGVGDEQFF

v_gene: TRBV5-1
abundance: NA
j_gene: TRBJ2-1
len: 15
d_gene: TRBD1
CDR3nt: TGCGCCAGCAGCCTCGTTGGGACAGGGGTCGATGAGCAGTTCTTC
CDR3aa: CASSLVGTGVDEQFF

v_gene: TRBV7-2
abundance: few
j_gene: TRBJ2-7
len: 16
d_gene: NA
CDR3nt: TGTGCCAGCAGCTTCTACAGGGCCAGGAGCTCCTACGAGCAGTACTTC
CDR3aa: CASSFYRARSSYEQYF

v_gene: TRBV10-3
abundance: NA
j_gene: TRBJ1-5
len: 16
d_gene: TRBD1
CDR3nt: TGTGCCATCAGTGAGTGGGGACAGGGATTAAATCAGCCCCAGCATTTT
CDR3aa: CAISEWGQGLNQPQHF

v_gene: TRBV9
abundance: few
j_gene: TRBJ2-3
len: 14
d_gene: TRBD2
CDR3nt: TGTGCCAGCATGGCGGGAGCCGGCGCAGATACGCAGTATTTT
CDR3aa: CASMAGAGADTQYF

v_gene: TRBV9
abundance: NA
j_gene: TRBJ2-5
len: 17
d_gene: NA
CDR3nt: TGTGCCAGCAGCGTAGAAAGAGGCGCAAGATACCAAGAGACCCAGTACTTC
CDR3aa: CASSVERGARYQETQYF

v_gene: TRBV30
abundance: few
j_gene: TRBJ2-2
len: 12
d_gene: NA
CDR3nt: TGTGCCTGGAGTCGCCAGCCCGGGGAGCTGTTTTTT
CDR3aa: CAWSRQPGELFF

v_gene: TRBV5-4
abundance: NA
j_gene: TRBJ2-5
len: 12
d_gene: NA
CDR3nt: TGTGCCAGCAGCTTGGCCGGGGAGACCCAGTACTTC
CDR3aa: CASSLAGETQYF

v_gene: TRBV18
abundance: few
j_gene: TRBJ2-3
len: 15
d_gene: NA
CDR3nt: TGTGCCAGCTCACCACGGGCGGGAAGCACAGATACGCAGTATTTT
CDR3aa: CASSPRAGSTDTQYF

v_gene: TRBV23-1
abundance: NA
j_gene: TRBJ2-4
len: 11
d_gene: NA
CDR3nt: TGCGCCAGCAGTCACCACGAAAATCAGTACTTC
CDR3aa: CASSHHENQYF

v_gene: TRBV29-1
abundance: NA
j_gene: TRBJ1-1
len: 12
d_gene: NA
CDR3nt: TGCAGCGGTTTAATCGGGAACACTGAAGCTTTCTTT
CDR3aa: CSGLIGNTEAFF

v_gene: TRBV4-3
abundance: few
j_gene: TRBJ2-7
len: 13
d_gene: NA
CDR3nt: TGCGCCAGCAGCCAAAAGACAGGAGGCGAGCAGTACTTC
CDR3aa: CASSQKTGGEQYF

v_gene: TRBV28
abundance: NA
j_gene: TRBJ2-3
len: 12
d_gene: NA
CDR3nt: TGTGCCAGCAGAATATCTACAGATACGCAGTATTTT
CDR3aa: CASRISTDTQYF

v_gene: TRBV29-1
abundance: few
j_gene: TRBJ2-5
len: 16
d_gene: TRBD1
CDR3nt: TGCAGCGCACCACCTGCACAGGGGGCGATGGGTGAGACCCAGTACTTC
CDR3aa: CSAPPAQGAMGETQYF

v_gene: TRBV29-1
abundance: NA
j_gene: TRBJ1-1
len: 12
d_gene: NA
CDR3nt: TGCAGCGTTCAGGGTGATGACACTGAAGCTTTCTTT
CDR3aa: CSVQGDDTEAFF

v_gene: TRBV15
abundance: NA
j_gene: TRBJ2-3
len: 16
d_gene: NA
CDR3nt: TGTGCCACCAGCAGAGGCGGGACAGCTAGCACAGATACGCAGTATTTT
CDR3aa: CATSRGGTASTDTQYF

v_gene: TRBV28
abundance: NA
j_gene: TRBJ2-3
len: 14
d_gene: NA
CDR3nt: TGTGCCAGCAGCCTCGCTACGCTGTTAGATACGCAGTATTTT
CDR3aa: CASSLATLLDTQYF

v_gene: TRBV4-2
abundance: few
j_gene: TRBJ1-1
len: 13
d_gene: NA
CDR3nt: TGTGCCAGCAGCCAAGACCGGAGGGGGGAAGCTTTCTTT
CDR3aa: CASSQDRRGEAFF

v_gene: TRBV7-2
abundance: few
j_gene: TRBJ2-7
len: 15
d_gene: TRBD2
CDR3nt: TGTGCCAGCAGACCCCCAGGAAGCGGGAGGGAGAAGCAGTACTTC
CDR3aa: CASRPPGSGREKQYF

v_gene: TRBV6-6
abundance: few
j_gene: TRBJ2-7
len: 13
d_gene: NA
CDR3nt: TGTGCCAGCAGCATCCAGCCCCTCAGCGAGCAGTACTTC
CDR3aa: CASSIQPLSEQYF

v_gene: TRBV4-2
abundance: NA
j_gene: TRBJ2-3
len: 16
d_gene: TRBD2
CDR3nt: TGTGCCAGCAGCCTCGGGACTAGCGGGAGTATAGATACGCAGTATTTT
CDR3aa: CASSLGTSGSIDTQYF

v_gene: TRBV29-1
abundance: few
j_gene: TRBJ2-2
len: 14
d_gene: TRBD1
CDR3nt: TGCAGCGGCAGGACAGGGGAGTTCACCGGGGAGCTGTTTTTT
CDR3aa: CSGRTGEFTGELFF

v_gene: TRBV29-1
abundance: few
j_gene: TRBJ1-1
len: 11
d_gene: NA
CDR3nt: TGCAGCGTCAAAGGGGAAACTGAAGCTTTCTTT
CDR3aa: CSVKGETEAFF

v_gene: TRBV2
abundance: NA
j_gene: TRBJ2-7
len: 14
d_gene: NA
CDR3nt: TGTGCCAGCATGTCAGGGTTGAGCTCCTACGAGCAGTACTTC
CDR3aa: CASMSGLSSYEQYF

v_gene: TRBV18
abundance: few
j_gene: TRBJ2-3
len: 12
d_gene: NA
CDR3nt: TGTGCCAGCTCACGGTGGCCAGATACGCAGTATTTT
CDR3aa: CASSRWPDTQYF

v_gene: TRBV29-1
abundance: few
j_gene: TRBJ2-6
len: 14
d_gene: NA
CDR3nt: TGCAGCGTTGGCCAGAGCTCTGGGGCCAACGTCCTGACTTTC
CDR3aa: CSVGQSSGANVLTF

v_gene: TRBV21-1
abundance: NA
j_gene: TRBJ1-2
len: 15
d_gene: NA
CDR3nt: TGTGCCAGCAGCCCCGGACAGGGCCTGAGCTATGGCTACACCTTC
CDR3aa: CASSPGQGLSYGYTF

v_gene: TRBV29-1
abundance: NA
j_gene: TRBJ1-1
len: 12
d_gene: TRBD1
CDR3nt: TGCAGCGTGACAGGGGAGGTCACTGAAGCTTTCTTT
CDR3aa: CSVTGEVTEAFF

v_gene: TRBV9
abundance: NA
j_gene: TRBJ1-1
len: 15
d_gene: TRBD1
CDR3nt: TGTGCCAGCAGCCTAACGACAGGGCTGAACACTGAAGCTTTCTTT
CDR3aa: CASSLTTGLNTEAFF

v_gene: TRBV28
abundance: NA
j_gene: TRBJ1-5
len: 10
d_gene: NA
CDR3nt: TGTGCCAGCAGTTTACAGCCCCAGCATTTT
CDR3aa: CASSLQPQHF

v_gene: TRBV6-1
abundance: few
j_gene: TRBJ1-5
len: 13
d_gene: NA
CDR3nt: TGTGCCAGCAGTGAATGGGGACACCAGCCCCAGCATTTT
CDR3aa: CASSEWGHQPQHF